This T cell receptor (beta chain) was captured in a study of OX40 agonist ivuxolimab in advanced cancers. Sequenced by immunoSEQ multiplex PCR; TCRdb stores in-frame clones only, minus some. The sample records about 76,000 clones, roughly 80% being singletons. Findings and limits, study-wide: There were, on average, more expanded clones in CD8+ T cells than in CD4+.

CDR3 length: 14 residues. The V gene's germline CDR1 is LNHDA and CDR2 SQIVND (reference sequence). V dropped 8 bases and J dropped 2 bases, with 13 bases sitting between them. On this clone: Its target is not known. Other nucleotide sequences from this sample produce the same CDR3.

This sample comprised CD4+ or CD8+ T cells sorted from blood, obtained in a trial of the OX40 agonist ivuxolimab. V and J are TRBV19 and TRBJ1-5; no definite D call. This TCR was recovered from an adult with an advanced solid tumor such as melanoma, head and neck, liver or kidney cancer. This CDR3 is CASARQVGNQPQHF. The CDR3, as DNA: TGTGCCAGTGCGCGGCAGGTGGGCAATCAGCCCCAGCATTTT.